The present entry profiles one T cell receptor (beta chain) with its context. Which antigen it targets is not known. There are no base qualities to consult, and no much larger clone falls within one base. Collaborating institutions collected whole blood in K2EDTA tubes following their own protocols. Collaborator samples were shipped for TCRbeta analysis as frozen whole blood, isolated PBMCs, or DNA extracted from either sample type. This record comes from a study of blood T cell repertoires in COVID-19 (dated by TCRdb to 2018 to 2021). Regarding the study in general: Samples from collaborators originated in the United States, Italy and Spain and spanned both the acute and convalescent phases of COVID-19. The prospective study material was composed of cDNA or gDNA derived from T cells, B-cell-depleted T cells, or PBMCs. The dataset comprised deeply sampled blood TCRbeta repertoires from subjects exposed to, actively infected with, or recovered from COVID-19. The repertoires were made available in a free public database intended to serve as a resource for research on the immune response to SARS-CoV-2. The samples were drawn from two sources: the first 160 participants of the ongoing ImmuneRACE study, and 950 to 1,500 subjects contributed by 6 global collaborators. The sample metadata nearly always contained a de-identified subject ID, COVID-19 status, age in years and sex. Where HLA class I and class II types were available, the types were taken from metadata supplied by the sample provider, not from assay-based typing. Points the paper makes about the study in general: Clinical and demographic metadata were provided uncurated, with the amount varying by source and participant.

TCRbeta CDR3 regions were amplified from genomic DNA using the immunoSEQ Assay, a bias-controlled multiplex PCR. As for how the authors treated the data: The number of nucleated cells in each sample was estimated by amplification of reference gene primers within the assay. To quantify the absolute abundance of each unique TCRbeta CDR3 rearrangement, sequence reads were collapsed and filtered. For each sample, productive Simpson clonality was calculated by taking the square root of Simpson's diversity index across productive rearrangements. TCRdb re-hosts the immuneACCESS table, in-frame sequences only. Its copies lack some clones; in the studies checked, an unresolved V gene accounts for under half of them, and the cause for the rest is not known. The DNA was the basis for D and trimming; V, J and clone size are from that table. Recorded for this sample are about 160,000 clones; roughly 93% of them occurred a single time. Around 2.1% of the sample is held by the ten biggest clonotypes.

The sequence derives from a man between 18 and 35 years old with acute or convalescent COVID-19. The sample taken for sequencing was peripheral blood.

The CDR3 amino acid sequence is: CASSFRTGGPTPEKLFF. The DNA reads as follows: TGTGCCAGCAGTTTCAGGACAGGGGGCCCGACCCCCGAAAAACTGTTTTTT. The chain couples TRBV27 to TRBJ1-4; 11 bases in the middle match TRBD1. Counted from cysteine to phenylalanine, this CDR3 has 17 amino acids. The entry retains the CDR3 DNA only, 51 bases that are in frame from base 1. V is cut back by 3 bases and J by 8 bases, with 11 bases in the junction unmatched. CDR1 and CDR2, looked up from the germline V gene (reference sequence), are MNHEY and SMNVEV.